This T cell receptor beta chain was captured by sequencing in a study of neurological immune-mediated disorders. This clonotype has a handful of counts. A 10-nucleotide random UMI tagged transcripts in template-switch 5'RACE cDNA synthesis. TCRdb re-called the 5' RACE reads through MiXCR, storing one row per CDR3 protein. The profile shows under 80,000 distinct CDR3 sequences, 5.2% of them singletons. V was clipped by 2 bases and J by 10 bases, with 12 bases between them. The CDR3 spans 13 residues. Germline V gene lookup returns CDR1 MNHEY and CDR2 SVGEGT. PBMCs stored at -80 C, numbering 2 million, were the origin of the unsorted libraries.

The specimen was PBMCs. V usage is TRBV6-2 or TRBV6-3 and J usage is TRBJ2-1, with D unresolved. The TCR sequence derives from a woman in her twenties or thirties with multiple sclerosis. CDR3 sequence (DNA): TGTGCCAGCAGTTACGCCCCCCTAGGCGAGCAGTTCTTC. Amino acid sequence: CASSYAPLGEQFF.